A selection of T cell receptor beta chains follows, all from one sample in a study of cytomegalovirus exposure and HLA in healthy donors. Data came from immunoSEQ multiplex PCR; TCRdb stores just in-frame clones and leaves some out. The repertoire includes over 150,000 clones, approximately 67% of them detected once, and roughly 4.4% sits in the top ten. The sequenced material came from PBMCs. The source is a woman between 18 and 29 years old in good health and CMV-seropositive. Both conserved end residues are part of each CDR3. The D gene is left open where the match is weak. Not every row has a clone size; where given, it reads once, few, many or a size class.

>TRBJ2-7|TRBV5-1|-|-
CASSFGDLRRPAYEQYF
TGCGCCAGCAGCTTCGGGGACTTACGCCGACCGGCCTACGAGCAGTACTTC
>TRBJ1-2|TRBV29-1|-|TRBD1
CSVEDLFGTGEDGYTF
TGCAGCGTTGAAGATCTTTTCGGGACAGGGGAGGATGGCTACACCTTC
>TRBJ1-2|TRBV28|-|-
CASSPSLSYGYTF
TGTGCCAGCAGTCCATCACTCTCTTACGGCTACACCTTC
>TRBJ2-5|TRBV15|few|-
CATSRDSEETQYF
TGTGCCACCAGCAGAGATAGCGAGGAGACCCAGTACTTC
>TRBJ2-5|TRBV11-2|-|-
CASSFAHQETQYF
TGTGCCAGCAGCTTCGCGCATCAAGAGACCCAGTACTTC
>TRBJ1-6|TRBV25-1|-|-
CASSEYAGGLSPLHF
TGTGCCAGCAGTGAATATGCAGGCGGACTTTCCCCCCTCCACTTT
>TRBJ2-2|TRBV27|-|-
CASSPQTTGTGELFF
TGTGCCAGCAGTCCACAGACTACAGGGACCGGGGAGCTGTTTTTT
>TRBJ1-3|TRBV2|few|TRBD1
CASSEGTGLSGNTIYF
TGTGCCAGCAGTGAGGGGACAGGGCTCTCTGGAAACACCATATATTTT
>TRBJ2-2|TRBV7-9|-|TRBD1
CASSLDRGVVGELFF
TGTGCCAGCAGCTTGGACAGGGGCGTTGTCGGGGAGCTGTTTTTT
>TRBJ2-5|TRBV30|-|TRBD2
CAWGLTSGGETQYF
TGTGCCTGGGGGTTGACTAGCGGGGGTGAGACCCAGTACTTC
>TRBJ2-1|TRBV15|-|-
CATSLQGTYNEQFF
TGTGCCACCAGTCTACAGGGAACCTACAATGAGCAGTTCTTC
>TRBJ2-7|TRBV4-2|-|TRBD1
CASSQDYHKEQGTPYEQYF
TGTGCCAGCAGCCAAGATTACCACAAGGAACAGGGGACCCCCTACGAGCAGTACTTC
>TRBJ1-1|TRBV18|few|-
CASSPTGYTEAFF
TGTGCCAGCTCACCAACCGGTTACACTGAAGCTTTCTTT
>TRBJ2-2|TRBV5-1|-|TRBD2
CASIAGGLSTGELFF
TGCGCCAGCATCGCGGGAGGGCTTAGCACCGGGGAGCTGTTTTTT
>TRBJ2-7|TRBV10-3|few|-
CAISGGILPYEQYF
TGTGCCATCAGCGGAGGGATTCTCCCCTACGAGCAGTACTTC